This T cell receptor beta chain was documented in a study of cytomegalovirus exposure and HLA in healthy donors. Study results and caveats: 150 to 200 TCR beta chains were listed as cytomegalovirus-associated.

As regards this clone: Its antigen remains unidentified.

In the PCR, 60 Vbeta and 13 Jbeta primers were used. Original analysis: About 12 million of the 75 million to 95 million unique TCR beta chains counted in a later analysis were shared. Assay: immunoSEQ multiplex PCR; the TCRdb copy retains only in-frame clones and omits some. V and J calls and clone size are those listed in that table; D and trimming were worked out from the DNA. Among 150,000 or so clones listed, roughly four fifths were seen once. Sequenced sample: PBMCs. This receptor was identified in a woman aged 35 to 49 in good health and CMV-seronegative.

The DNA for the CDR3 is TGTGCCTGGAGTGCTCCCCGAACTAGCGCAACCTCCTACAATGAGCAGTTCTTC. The encoded protein is CAWSAPRTSATSYNEQFF. The rearrangement uses TRBV30 and TRBJ2-1; 7 positions match TRBD2. J lost 0 bases, V lost 1 base, and 12 bases had no gene match. CDR1 and CDR2 from the germline V gene are GTSNPN and SVGIG (reference sequence). The CDR3 is 18 residues long.